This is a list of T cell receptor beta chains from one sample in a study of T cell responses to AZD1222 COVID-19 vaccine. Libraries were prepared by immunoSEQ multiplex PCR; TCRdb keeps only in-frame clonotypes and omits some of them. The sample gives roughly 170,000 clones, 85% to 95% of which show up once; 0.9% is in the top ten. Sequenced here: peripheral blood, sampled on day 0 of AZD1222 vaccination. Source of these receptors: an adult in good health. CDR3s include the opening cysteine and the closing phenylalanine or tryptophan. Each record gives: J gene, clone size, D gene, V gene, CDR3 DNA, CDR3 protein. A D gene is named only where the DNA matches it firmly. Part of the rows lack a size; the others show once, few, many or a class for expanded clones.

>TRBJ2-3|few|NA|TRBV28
TGTGCCAGCAGTTTTGTTAGTAGGACAGATACGCAGTATTTT
CASSFVSRTDTQYF
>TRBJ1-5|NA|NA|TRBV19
TGTGCCAGTAGTTTAAACAGGGTTGACAATCAGCCCCAGCATTTT
CASSLNRVDNQPQHF
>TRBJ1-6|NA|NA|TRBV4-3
TGCGCCAGCAGCCAAGATTTTGGTCAGCACTATTCACCCCTCCACTTT
CASSQDFGQHYSPLHF
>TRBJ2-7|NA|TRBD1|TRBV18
TGTGCCAGCTCACCGGTAACAGGGGTCTCCTACGAGCAGTACTTC
CASSPVTGVSYEQYF
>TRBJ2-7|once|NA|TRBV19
TGTGCCAGTAGTATTGGGTTTCCCTCCTACGAGCAGTACTTC
CASSIGFPSYEQYF
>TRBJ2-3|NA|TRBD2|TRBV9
TGTGCCAGCAGCGTAGCTCCTCAGCGGGGGGGCACAGATACGCAGTATTTT
CASSVAPQRGGTDTQYF
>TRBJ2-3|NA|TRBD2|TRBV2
TGTGCCAGCAGTGAAGCCCCTAGCGGGAGCACAGATACGCAGTATTTT
CASSEAPSGSTDTQYF
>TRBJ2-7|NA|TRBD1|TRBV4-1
TGCGCCAGCAGCCAGGCCGGGACAGGCATCTACGAGCAGTACTTC
CASSQAGTGIYEQYF
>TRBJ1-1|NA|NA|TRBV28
TGTGCCAGCAGTCCCTCCCATTCCACTGAAGCTTTCTTT
CASSPSHSTEAFF
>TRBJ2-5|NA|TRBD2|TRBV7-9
TGTGCCAGCAGCTTAAATAGCGGGGGAAGGGAGACCCAGTACTTC
CASSLNSGGRETQYF
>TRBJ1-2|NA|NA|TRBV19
TGTGCCAGTAGCATATTGCTCGGCGGAGGGACTAACTATGGCTACACCTTC
CASSILLGGGTNYGYTF
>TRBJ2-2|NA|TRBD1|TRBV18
TGTGCCAGCTCTCCCGACAGGGGGCGAGACACCGGGGAGCTGTTTTTT
CASSPDRGRDTGELFF
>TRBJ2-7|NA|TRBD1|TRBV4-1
TGCGCCAGCAGCCAAGAGGACAGGGGAGGCTACGAGCAGTACTTC
CASSQEDRGGYEQYF
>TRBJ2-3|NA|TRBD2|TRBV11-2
TGTGCCAGCAGCTTAGTGCGGGGGGGCGGCACAGATACGCAGTATTTT
CASSLVRGGGTDTQYF
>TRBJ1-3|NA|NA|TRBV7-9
TGTGCCAGCAGCTTGGGGGACTCTGGAAACACCATATATTTT
CASSLGDSGNTIYF
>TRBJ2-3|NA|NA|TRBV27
TGTGCCAGCAGTCCTTGGACGGGGGCGACCGCCACAGATACGCAGTATTTT
CASSPWTGATATDTQYF
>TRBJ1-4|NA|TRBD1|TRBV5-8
TGTGCCAGCAGCTTGGGCGGGACAGGGACGACTAATGAAAAACTGTTTTTT
CASSLGGTGTTNEKLFF
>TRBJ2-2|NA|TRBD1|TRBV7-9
TGTGCCAGCAGCGAGGACAGGGGATACGGGGAGCTGTTTTTT
CASSEDRGYGELFF
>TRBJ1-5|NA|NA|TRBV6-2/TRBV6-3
TGTGCCAGCAGTAAGGCCATAAGCAATCAGCCCCAGCATTTT
CASSKAISNQPQHF
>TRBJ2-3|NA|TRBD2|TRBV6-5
TGTGCCAGCGGACCTAGCGGGGGGGATACGCAGTATTTT
CASGPSGGDTQYF
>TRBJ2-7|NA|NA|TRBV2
TGTGCCAGCAGACTCAGGGCCCTCTCCTACGAGCAGTACTTC
CASRLRALSYEQYF
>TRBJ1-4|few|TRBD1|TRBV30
TGTGCCTGGAGAGAGCGACAGGGAGGGGTGACTACTAATGAAAAACTGTTTTTT
CAWRERQGGVTTNEKLFF
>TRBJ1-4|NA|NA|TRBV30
TGTGCCTGGAGCCGAAACAGGGCCAATAATGAAAAACTGTTTTTT
CAWSRNRANNEKLFF
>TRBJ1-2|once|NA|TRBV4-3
TGCGCCAGCAGCCAACTCCGAGGGTCAGGGGCCTATGGCTACACCTTC
CASSQLRGSGAYGYTF
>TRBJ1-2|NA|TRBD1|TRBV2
TGTGCCAGCTCCCGACAGGGGGAATATGGCTACACCTTC
CASSRQGEYGYTF
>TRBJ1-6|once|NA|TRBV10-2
TGCGCCAGCAGGCACCTAAGGGATTCACCCCTCCACTTT
CASRHLRDSPLHF
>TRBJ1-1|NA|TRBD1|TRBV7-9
TGTGCCAGCAGCCTCAGGGGGGGAGTGAACACTGAAGCTTTCTTT
CASSLRGGVNTEAFF
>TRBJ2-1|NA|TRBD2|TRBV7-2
TGTGCCAGCAGCCCAGCGGGGGTTTACAATGAGCAGTTCTTC
CASSPAGVYNEQFF
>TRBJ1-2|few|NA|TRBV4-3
TGCGCCAGCAGCCAAGAGGGGGCAGGGAGATCTTATGGCTACACCTTC
CASSQEGAGRSYGYTF
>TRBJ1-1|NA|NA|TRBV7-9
TGTGCCAGCAGCCGAATCGGGAACACTGAAGCTTTCTTT
CASSRIGNTEAFF
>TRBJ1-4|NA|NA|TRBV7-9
TGTGCCAGCAGCTCTTCTGGGGCCTTATGGGGTAATGAAAAACTGTTTTTT
CASSSSGALWGNEKLFF
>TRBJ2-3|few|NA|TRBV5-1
TGCGCCAGCAGCTTGGGGCAGGGGATAGATACGCAGTATTTT
CASSLGQGIDTQYF
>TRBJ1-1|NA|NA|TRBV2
TGTGCCAGCAGTGGACAAGGGAAGGGAACTGAAGCTTTCTTT
CASSGQGKGTEAFF
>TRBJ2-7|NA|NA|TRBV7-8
TGTGCCAGCAGCTTAACTACAGGGCCCTCGTGGTACTTC
CASSLTTGPSWYF
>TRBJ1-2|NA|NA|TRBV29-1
TGCAGCGTTGAAGGAACTGGTGGCTACACCTTC
CSVEGTGGYTF
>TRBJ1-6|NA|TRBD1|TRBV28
TGTGCCAGCAGTTTCTCCTCAGGGGGGGTTTCACCCCTCCACTTT
CASSFSSGGVSPLHF
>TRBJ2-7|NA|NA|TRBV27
TGTGCCAGCAGTTCCCCCCGAAGGGAGCAGTACTTC
CASSSPRREQYF
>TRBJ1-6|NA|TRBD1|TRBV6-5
TGTGCCACCCAACTCCTGGGACAGTATAATTCACCCCTCCACTTT
CATQLLGQYNSPLHF
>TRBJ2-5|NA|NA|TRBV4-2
TGTGCCAGCAGCCAAGAAAGGACAGCAGAGACCCAGTACTTC
CASSQERTAETQYF
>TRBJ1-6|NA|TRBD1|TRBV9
TGTGCCAGCAGCGCGGGACAGGGGGATTCACCCCTCCACTTT
CASSAGQGDSPLHF
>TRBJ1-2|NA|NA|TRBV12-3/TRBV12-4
TGTGCCAGCAGTTTGGAGGGGTTGAGTGGCTACACCTTC
CASSLEGLSGYTF
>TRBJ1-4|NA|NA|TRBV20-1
TGCAGTGCTAGTCTTCGGGCGGTTAATGAAAAACTGTTTTTT
CSASLRAVNEKLFF
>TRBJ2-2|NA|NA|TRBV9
TGTGCCAGCAGCGCGCACCCCTCAGGGGCGAACACCGGGGAGCTGTTTTTT
CASSAHPSGANTGELFF
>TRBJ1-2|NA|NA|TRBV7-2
TGTGCCAGCAGCCCCGTTTTAGGGAGGATGGAGGGCTACACCTTC
CASSPVLGRMEGYTF
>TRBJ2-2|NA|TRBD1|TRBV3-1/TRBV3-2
TGTGCCAGCAGCTCTCTAGGGGGCCCTTTAGGCGGGGAGCTGTTTTTT
CASSSLGGPLGGELFF
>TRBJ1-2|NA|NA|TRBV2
TGTGCCAGCAGTGCCGGACAGTATTATGGCTACACCTTC
CASSAGQYYGYTF
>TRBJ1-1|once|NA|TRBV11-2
TGTGCCAGCAGCTTAGCGTCCAACACTGAAGCTTTCTTT
CASSLASNTEAFF
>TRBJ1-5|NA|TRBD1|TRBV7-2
TGTGCCAGCAGCTCCACCGACAGGGGGCGGGGGCAGCCCCAGCATTTT
CASSSTDRGRGQPQHF
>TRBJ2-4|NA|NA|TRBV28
TGTGCCAGCAGCCCTGTAGGGTCTATCCTGGCCAAAAACATTCAGTACTTC
CASSPVGSILAKNIQYF
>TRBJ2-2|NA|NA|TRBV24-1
TGTGCCACCAGTGATCCAGGGAACACCGGGGAGCTGTTTTTT
CATSDPGNTGELFF
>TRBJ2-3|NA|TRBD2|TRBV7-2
TGTGCCAGCAGCTTAGCGTTGCGGGGGGGCTTAGATACGCAGTATTTT
CASSLALRGGLDTQYF
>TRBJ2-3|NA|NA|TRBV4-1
TGCGCCAGCAGCCAAGTTTCGTCCCTGCCCCAGCAAACGCAGTATTTT
CASSQVSSLPQQTQYF
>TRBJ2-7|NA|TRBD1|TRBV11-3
TGTGCCAGCAGCCCACAGGGGGCTGGCGAGCAGTACTTC
CASSPQGAGEQYF
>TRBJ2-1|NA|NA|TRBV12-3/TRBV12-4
TGTGCCAGCAGTTTCCTAAATGAGCAGTTCTTC
CASSFLNEQFF